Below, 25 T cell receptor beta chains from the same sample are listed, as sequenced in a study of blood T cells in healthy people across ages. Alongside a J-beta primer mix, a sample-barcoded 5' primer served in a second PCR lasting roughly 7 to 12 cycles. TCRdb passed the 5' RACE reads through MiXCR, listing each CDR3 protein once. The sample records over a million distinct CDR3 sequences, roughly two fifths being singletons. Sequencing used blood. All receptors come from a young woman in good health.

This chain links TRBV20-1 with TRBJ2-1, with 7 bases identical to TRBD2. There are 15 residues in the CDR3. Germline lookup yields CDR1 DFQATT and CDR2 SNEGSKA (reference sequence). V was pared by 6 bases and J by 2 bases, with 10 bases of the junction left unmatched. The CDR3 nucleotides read TGCAGTGCCACCACGACGGGGAGGGCCTACAATGAGCAGTTCTTC. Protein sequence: CSATTTGRAYNEQFF.

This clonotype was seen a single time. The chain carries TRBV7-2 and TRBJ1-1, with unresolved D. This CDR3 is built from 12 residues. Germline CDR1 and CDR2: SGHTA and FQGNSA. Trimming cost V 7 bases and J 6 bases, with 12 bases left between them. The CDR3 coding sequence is TGTGCCAGCAACTCGGACGGCGCTGAAGCTTTCTTT. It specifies CASNSDGAEAFF. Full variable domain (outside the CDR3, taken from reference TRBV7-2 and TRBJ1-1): GAGVSQSPSNKVTEKGKDVELRCDPISGHTALYWYRQSLGQGLEFLIYFQGNSAPDKSGLPSDRFSAERTGGSVSTLTIQRTQQEDSAVYLCASNSDGAEAFFGQGTRLTVV.

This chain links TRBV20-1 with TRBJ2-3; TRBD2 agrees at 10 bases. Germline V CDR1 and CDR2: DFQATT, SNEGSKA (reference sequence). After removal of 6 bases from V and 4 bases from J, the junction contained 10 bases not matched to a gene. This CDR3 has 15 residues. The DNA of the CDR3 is TGCAGTGCCCAGCGGGGGGGGCGCTCCGCAGATACGCAGTATTTT. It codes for CSAQRGGRSADTQYF.

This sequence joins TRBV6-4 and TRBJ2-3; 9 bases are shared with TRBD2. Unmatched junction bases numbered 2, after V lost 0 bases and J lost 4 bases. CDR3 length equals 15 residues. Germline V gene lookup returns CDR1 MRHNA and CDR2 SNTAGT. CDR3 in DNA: TGTGCCAGCAGTGACTCGCTAGCGGGACCAGATACGCAGTATTTT. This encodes CASSDSLAGPDTQYF.

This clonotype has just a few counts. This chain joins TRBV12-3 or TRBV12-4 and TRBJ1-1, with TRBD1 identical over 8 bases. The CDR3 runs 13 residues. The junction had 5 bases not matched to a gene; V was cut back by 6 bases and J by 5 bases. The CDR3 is CASRKQGDTEAFF. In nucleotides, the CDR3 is TGTGCCAGCAGAAAACAGGGGGATACTGAAGCTTTCTTT.

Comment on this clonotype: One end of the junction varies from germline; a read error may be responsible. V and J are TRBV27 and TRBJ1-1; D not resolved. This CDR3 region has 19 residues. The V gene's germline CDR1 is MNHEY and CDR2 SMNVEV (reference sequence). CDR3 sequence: CASSPPPTPGVIMNTESFF. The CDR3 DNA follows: TGTGCCAGCAGTCCCCCCCCCACTCCCGGGGTGATAATGAACACTGAATCTTTCTTT.

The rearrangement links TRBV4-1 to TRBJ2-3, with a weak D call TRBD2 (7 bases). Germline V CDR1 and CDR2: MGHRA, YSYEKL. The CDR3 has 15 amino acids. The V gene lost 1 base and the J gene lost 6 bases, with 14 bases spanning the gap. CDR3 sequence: CASSQGHGGADTQYF. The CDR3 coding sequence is TGCGCCAGCAGCCAAGGACATGGGGGGGCCGATACGCAGTATTTT.

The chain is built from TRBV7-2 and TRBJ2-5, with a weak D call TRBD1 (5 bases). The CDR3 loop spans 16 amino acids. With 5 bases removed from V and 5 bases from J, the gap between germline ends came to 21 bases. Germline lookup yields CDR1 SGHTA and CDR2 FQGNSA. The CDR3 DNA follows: TGTGCCAGCAGCCATTCCCCCTCGCAGGGAAGGGAGACCCAGTACTTC. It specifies CASSHSPSQGRETQYF.

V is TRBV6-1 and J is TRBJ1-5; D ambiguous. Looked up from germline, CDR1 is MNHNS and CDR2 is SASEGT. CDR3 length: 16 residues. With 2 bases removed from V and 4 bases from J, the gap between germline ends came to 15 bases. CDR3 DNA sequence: TGTGCCAGCAGTGAATATGGCTTGATGGAAAATCAGCCCCAGCATTTT. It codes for CASSEYGLMENQPQHF.

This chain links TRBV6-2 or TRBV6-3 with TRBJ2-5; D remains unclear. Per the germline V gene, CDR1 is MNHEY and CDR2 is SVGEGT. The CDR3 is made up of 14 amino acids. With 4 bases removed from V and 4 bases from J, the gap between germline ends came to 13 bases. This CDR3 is CASSFLLSAETQYF. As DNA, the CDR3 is TGTGCCAGCAGTTTCCTTCTTTCGGCAGAGACCCAGTACTTC.

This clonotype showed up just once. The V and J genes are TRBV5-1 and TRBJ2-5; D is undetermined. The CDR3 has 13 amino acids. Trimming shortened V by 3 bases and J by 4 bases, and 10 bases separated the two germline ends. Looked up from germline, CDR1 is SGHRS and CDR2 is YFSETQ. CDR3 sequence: CASSSRARETQYF. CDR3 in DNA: TGCGCCAGCAGCTCCCGGGCGAGAGAGACCCAGTACTTC.

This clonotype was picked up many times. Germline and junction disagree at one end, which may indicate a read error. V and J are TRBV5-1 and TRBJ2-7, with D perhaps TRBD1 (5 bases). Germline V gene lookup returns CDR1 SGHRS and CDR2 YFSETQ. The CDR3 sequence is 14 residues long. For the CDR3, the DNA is TGTGCCAGCAGTTTCGGAGACAGCTCCTACGAGCAGTACTTC. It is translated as CASSFGDSSYEQYF.

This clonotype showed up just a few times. DNA of the CDR3: TGTGCCAGCAGCCTCAGACTAGGACTTCCCAATGAGCAGTTCTTC. This gives the protein CASSLRLGLPNEQFF. The chain recombines TRBV3-1 with TRBJ2-1, with a tentative D call TRBD2 (6 bases). V lost 4 bases and J 6 bases, leaving 16 bases between the germline ends. This CDR3 is built from 15 residues. Germline V gene sequence: CDR1 LGHDT, CDR2 YNNKEL (reference sequence).

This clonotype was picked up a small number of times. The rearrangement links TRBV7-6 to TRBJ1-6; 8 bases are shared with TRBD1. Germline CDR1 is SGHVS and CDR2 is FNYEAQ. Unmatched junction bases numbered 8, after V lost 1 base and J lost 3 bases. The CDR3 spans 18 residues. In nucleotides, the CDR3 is TGTGCCAGCAGCTTAGATGACAGGGGTGGCGTCTATAATTCACCCCTCCACTTT. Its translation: CASSLDDRGGVYNSPLHF.

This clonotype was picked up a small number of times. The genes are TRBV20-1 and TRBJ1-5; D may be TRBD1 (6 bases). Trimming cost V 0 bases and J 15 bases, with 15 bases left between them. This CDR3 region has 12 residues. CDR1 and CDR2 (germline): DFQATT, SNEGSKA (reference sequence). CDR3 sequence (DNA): TGCAGTGCTAGAGATCGGGGAACAGGGAGGCATTTT. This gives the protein CSARDRGTGRHF.

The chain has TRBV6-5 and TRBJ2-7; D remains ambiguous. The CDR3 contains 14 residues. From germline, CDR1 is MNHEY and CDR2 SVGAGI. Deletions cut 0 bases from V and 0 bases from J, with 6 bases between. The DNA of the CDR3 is TGTGCCAGCAGTTACTCAGCCAGCTCCTACGAGCAGTACTTC. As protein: CASSYSASSYEQYF.

The CDR3 region is CASRVRLYEQYF. DNA for the CDR3: TGTGCCAGCAGAGTCAGGCTCTACGAGCAGTACTTC. J is TRBJ2-7 and V is TRBV6-2 or TRBV6-3; D unclear. V was pared by 6 bases and J by 3 bases, with 9 bases between. The CDR3 is made up of 12 amino acids. The V gene's germline CDR1 is MNHEY and CDR2 SVGEGT.

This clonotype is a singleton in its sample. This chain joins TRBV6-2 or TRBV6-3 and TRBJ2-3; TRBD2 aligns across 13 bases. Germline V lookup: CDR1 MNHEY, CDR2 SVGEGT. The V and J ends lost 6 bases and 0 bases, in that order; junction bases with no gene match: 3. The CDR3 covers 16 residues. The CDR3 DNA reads TGTGCCAGCAGGACTAGCGGGAGGTCGAGCACAGATACGCAGTATTTT. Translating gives CASRTSGRSSTDTQYF.

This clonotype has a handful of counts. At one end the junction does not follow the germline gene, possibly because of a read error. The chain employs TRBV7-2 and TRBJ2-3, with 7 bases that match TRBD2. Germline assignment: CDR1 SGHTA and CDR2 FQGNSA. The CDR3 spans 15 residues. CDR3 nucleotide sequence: TGTGCCAGCAGCTTACTAGCGGCAGGGTCAGAAACGCAGTATTTT. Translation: CASSLLAAGSETQYF.

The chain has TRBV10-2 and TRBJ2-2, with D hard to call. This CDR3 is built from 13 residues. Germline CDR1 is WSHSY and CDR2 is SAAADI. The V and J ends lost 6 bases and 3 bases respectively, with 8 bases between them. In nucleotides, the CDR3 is TGCGCCAGCAGACCCATTTACACCGGGGAGCTGTTTTTT. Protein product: CASRPIYTGELFF.

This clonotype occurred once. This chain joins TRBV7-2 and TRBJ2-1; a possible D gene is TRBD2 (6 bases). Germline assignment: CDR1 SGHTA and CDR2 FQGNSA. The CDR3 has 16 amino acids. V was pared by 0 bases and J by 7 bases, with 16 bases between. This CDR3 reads CASSLALRTNSNEQFF. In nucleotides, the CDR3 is TGTGCCAGCAGCTTAGCGCTTAGGACTAACTCGAATGAGCAGTTCTTC.

The CDR3 DNA reads TGTGCCAGCAGTAAGGAGGGGTACGAGCAGTACTTC. Amino acid sequence: CASSKEGYEQYF. This chain links TRBV12-3 or TRBV12-4 with TRBJ2-7; tentative D call: TRBD2 (6 bases). The CDR3 covers 12 residues. V was trimmed by 5 bases and J by 4 bases, leaving 9 bases between them.

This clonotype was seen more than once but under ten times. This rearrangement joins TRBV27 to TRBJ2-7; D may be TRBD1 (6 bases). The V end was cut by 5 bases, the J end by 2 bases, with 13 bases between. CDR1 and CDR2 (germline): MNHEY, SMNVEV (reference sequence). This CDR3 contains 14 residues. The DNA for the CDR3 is TGTGCCAGCAGTAGCTACAGGGTAGCCTACGAGCAGTACTTC. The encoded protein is CASSSYRVAYEQYF.

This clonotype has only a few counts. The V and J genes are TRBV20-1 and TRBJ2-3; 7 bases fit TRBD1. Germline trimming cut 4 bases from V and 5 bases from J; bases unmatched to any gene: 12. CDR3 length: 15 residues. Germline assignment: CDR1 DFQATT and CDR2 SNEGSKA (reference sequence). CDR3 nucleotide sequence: TGCAGTGCTAATACAGGGGTGACCCACATAGATACGCAGTATTTT. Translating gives CSANTGVTHIDTQYF.

The CDR3 protein is CASSVGHGSSYEQYF. In DNA form, the CDR3 reads TGTGCCAGCAGCGTAGGACACGGGAGCTCCTACGAGCAGTACTTC. The chain couples TRBV9 to TRBJ2-7; possible D gene TRBD2, 6 bases. This CDR3 comprises 15 residues. Trimming left V 0 bases short and J 0 bases short, with 10 bases between. The V gene's germline CDR1 is SGDLS and CDR2 YYNGEE.